The rows below give T cell receptor beta chains drawn from one sample of a study of blood T cell repertoires in COVID-19. TCRdb keeps only in-frame clones here, not all; method: immunoSEQ multiplex PCR. The sample yields about 320,000 clones, 86% seen once. Source material: peripheral blood. These receptors all come from a woman aged 50 to 65 with acute or convalescent COVID-19. Each CDR3 is given with its conserved first and last residue. The D gene is left open where the match is weak. Not all rows give a size; the values are once, few, many and, for expanded clones, a class.

d_gene	j_gene	abundance	v_gene	CDR3aa	CDR3nt
TRBD1	TRBJ2-7	few	TRBV7-9	CASSAETGLDEQYF	TGTGCCAGCAGCGCGGAGACAGGGTTGGACGAGCAGTACTTC
TRBD2	TRBJ2-3	-	TRBV27	CASSLWMGLAGFDTQYF	TGTGCCAGCAGTTTATGGATGGGACTAGCGGGGTTTGATACGCAGTATTTT
TRBD2	TRBJ2-3	-	TRBV10-2	CASSVGGSSTDTQYF	TGCGCCAGCAGTGTAGGCGGGAGCTCCACAGATACGCAGTATTTT
TRBD2	TRBJ2-5	-	TRBV7-2	CASSLVAGGPGETQYF	TGTGCCAGCAGCTTAGTTGCGGGAGGGCCAGGAGAGACCCAGTACTTC
TRBD2	TRBJ2-1	-	TRBV5-1	CASSFGLAGEYNEQFF	TGCGCCAGCAGCTTCGGACTAGCGGGAGAATACAATGAGCAGTTCTTC
TRBD2	TRBJ2-3	-	TRBV4-1	CASSRGLAEGTDTQYF	TGCGCCAGCAGCCGCGGACTAGCGGAGGGGACAGATACGCAGTATTTT
TRBD2	TRBJ2-3	-	TRBV28	CASRNGLAGVSDTQYF	TGTGCCAGCAGGAACGGACTAGCGGGAGTCTCAGATACGCAGTATTTT
-	TRBJ1-5	-	TRBV4-2	CASSQDSGYSNQPQHF	TGTGCCAGCAGCCAAGATAGCGGGTATAGCAATCAGCCCCAGCATTTT
-	TRBJ1-5	-	TRBV24-1	CATSVGRGNQPQHF	TGTGCCACCAGTGTCGGCAGGGGCAATCAGCCCCAGCATTTT
TRBD1	TRBJ2-3	-	TRBV2	CASRDRADTQYF	TGTGCCAGCAGGGACAGGGCCGATACGCAGTATTTT
-	TRBJ1-2	-	TRBV28	CASSSGSEGRGYTF	TGTGCCAGCAGTTCCGGTTCAGAGGGCCGTGGCTACACCTTC
-	TRBJ2-7	-	TRBV6-6	CASTDNRVSEQYF	TGTGCCAGCACCGACAACAGGGTGAGCGAGCAGTACTTC
-	TRBJ1-3	-	TRBV27	CASSSREGGNTIYF	TGTGCCAGTTCTTCACGGGAAGGAGGAAACACCATATATTTT
TRBD1	TRBJ2-7	once	TRBV29-1	CSVTGEPGFEQYF	TGCAGCGTTACAGGGGAACCGGGCTTCGAGCAGTACTTC
TRBD1	TRBJ2-1	-	TRBV24-1	CATMGQGYNEQFF	TGTGCCACCATGGGACAGGGCTACAATGAGCAGTTCTTC
TRBD1	TRBJ2-5	-	TRBV19	CASYLQGRKETQYF	TGTGCCAGCTATTTACAGGGGAGAAAAGAGACCCAGTACTTC